This T cell receptor (beta chain) was found in a study of CD8+ T cells in alopecia areata. This clone was observed a few times. Antigen specificity is unknown. Trimming cost V 4 bases and J 8 bases, with 23 bases left between them. The CDR3 sequence is 17 residues long. Looked up from germline, CDR1 is MGHRA and CDR2 is YSYEKL. The sample's treatment: oral pan-JAK inhibitor, 5-10 mg twice daily. As the sequencing template, cDNA was produced by extracting RNA and reverse transcribing it. Only in-frame clones appear in the TCRdb table, and some are missing; sequencing was by immunoSEQ multiplex PCR. The table records over 120,000 clones, about 56% of them present only once. Study-level results: Because one nonresponder was included, the link of baseline CD8+ expansion to response is considered uncertain. Scalp repertoires also include resident alphabeta T cells from normal skin.

The starting material was CD8+ T cells sorted from blood, obtained at week 4, from a patient treated with tofacitinib. This clonotype was obtained from a human donor with alopecia areata. J is TRBJ1-4 and V is TRBV4-1; maybe TRBD1 (6 bases). In nucleotides, the CDR3 is TGCGCCAGCAGCCCTAGGGTGGAAGGGGGAGTAAGGGAAAAACTGTTTTTT. It is translated as CASSPRVEGGVREKLFF.